The 5 T cell receptor beta chains in this list originate from one sample, sequenced in a study of T cell clonality in common variable immunodeficiency (dated by TCRdb to 2013 to 2016). The library was generated by the immunoSEQ multiplex PCR assay. TCRdb stores this immuneACCESS table with in-frame sequences only. Part of the clones is absent; in the studies checked, under half of the shortfall reflects unresolved V genes, and no reason is known for the rest. The table records about 52,000 clones for this sample, and not one of them appears only once. The top ten clones comprise 2% to 2.5% of the sample. The sequenced sample consisted of peripheral blood mononuclear cells. The receptors were gathered from a person between 18 and 70 years old in good health.

This clone was recorded many times. The observed sequence ends 3 residues before the CDR3 terminus, with the missing tail filled in from the germline J gene. The chain is built from TRBV2 and TRBJ2-7, with 9 bases lining up with TRBD1. With 6 bases clipped from V and 0 bases from J, the junction kept 6 bases outside the gene matches. Germline CDR1 and CDR2: SNHLY and FYNNEI. The CDR3 is made up of 15 amino acids. CDR3: CASRLDRGYSYEQYF. The sequenced CDR3 bases are TGTGCCAGCAGGTTGGACAGGGGCTACTCCTACGAG. Complete variable domain (other parts from reference TRBV2 and TRBJ2-7): EPEVTQTPSHQVTQMGQEVILRCVPISNHLYFYWYRQILGQKVEFLVSFYNNEISEKSEIFDDQFSVERPDGSNFTLKIRSTKLEDSAMYFCASRLDRGYSYEQYFGPGTRLTVT.

Regarding this clone: The read terminates 3 residues ahead of where the CDR3 ends, so the germline J gene completes it. This rearrangement joins TRBV19 to TRBJ2-5; a possible D gene is TRBD2 (5 bases). The CDR3 totals 13 residues. Trimming left V 5 bases short and J 5 bases short, with 12 bases between. Germline V gene data show CDR1 as LNHDA and CDR2 as SQIVND (reference sequence). The CDR3 protein is CASSPDLGETQYF. The sequenced part of the CDR3 DNA is TGTGCCAGTAGTCCGGACTTGGGCGAGACC.

The sample holds many counts of this clone. From the germline J gene comes the end of the CDR3, since the read stops 3 residues before it. The J gene is TRBJ1-6, the V gene TRBV30; 8 nucleotides match TRBD1. Trimming took 3 bases from V and 7 from J; bases not matched to a gene: 11. The CDR3 has 16 amino acids. CDR1 is GTSNPN and CDR2 is SVGIG in the germline V gene (reference sequence). Incomplete CDR3 DNA: TGTGCCTGGAGACCTACTCTCAGGGGGCCGAATTCACCC. Translation gives CAWRPTLRGPNSP. From start to end, the CDR3 is CAWRPTLRGPNSPLHF.

This clone was seen many times. The read stops 3 residues short of the end of the CDR3; the missing end is completed from the germline J gene. The chain recombines TRBV19 with TRBJ2-7; perhaps TRBD2 as D (6 bases). Trimming removed 5 bases from V and 5 bases from J, with 16 bases in between. Germline V lookup: CDR1 LNHDA, CDR2 SQIVND (reference sequence). CDR3 size: 14 residues. CDR3 loop: CASSSQGGGDEQYF. The DNA read from the CDR3 is TGTGCCAGTAGTTCCCAGGGTGGAGGGGACGAG.

There are many counts of this clone. The missing CDR3 end, 3 residues past where the read stops, is filled in from the germline J gene. This chain links TRBV6-1 with TRBJ2-5; 10 nucleotides line up with TRBD1. The CDR3 covers 16 residues. Germline values: CDR1 MNHNS, CDR2 SASEGT. The junction had 10 bases not matched to a gene; V was cut back by 2 bases and J by 7 bases. The sequenced CDR3 bases are TGTGCCAGCAGTGAACGCTTGGGACAGGGGTGGGGGACC. Its protein product is CASSERLGQGWGT. The full CDR3 is CASSERLGQGWGTQYF.